This paragraph covers one T cell receptor (beta chain) sequence. The antigen is unknown. The sample belongs to a study of shared clonotypes between healthy human individuals. Study-level results: A small donor pool kept down the genetic and exposure-history diversity that was represented.

The method was immunoSEQ multiplex PCR; TCRdb's version includes in-frame clones alone and lacks a portion of them. The table includes some 1.4 million clones, roughly 96% detected once. The source of this sequence is a man aged 25-40 years in good health. The sequencing sample was made of naive CD4+ T cells sorted from blood. Subset defined: CD45RA+ positively selected.

CDR3 bases: TGTGCCAGGACCCCCGAAGGGACAGGGGGGCACGAGCAGTACTTC. Protein sequence: CARTPEGTGGHEQYF. The rearrangement joins TRBV28 to TRBJ2-7, with 11 nucleotides matching TRBD1. There are 15 residues in the CDR3. V was clipped by 9 bases and J by 5 bases; unmatched bases: 12. Germline CDR1 and CDR2: MDHEN and SYDVKM.